The 18 T cell receptor beta chains presented below share a single source sample, sequenced in a study of Graves' ophthalmopathy and Graves' hyperthyroidism. RNA transcripts served as template for amplifying TCR beta CDR3 sequences. Second-round multiplex PCR came after a first-round RT-PCR that employed HTBI primers. TCRdb used MiXCR to reprocess the multiplex PCR reads, holding one entry per CDR3 protein. Of over a million distinct CDR3 sequences in the sample, 35% to 40% are singletons; the top ten hold 11%. The material sequenced was peripheral blood or thyroid tissue (not recorded which). These receptors were obtained from an adult man with Graves' hyperthyroidism.

This clonotype was counted at least ten times. V gene TRBV19 combines with J gene TRBJ1-3; D is uncertain. The germline V and J ends were trimmed by 8 bases and 2 bases, with 13 bases remaining between them. Germline V lookup: CDR1 LNHDA, CDR2 SQIVND (reference sequence). The CDR3 has 14 residues. This CDR3 is CASREGGTGNTIYF. The CDR3 bases are TGTGCCAGTCGAGAGGGAGGGACTGGAAACACCATATATTTT.

This clonotype has a count of ten or more. The chain has TRBV10-3 and TRBJ2-5; D is unresolved. The germline V gene encodes CDR1 ENHRY and CDR2 SYGVKD. Trimming stripped 2 bases from V and 7 bases from J, with 5 bases between. The CDR3 has 11 amino acids. Here the CDR3 reads CAISEVGTQYF. DNA for the CDR3: TGTGCCATCAGTGAGGTGGGGACCCAGTACTTC.

Of note for this clonotype: A much larger clone lies a single base off, so this may be a read error. The chain uses TRBV10-3 and TRBJ1-2, with D possibly matching TRBD1 (6 bases). CDR1 and CDR2 from the germline V gene are ENHRY and SYGVKD. This CDR3 has 13 residues. CDR3 region: CASSYSTGNGYTF. As DNA, the CDR3 is TGTGCCAGCAGTTACTCTACAGGGAATGGCTACACCTTC.

This clonotype was counted between two and nine times. This chain links TRBV20-1 with TRBJ2-7, with 7 nucleotides matching TRBD1. The CDR3 has 14 residues. Germline lookup yields CDR1 DFQATT and CDR2 SNEGSKA (reference sequence). V gave up 2 bases and J gave up 0 bases; unmatched junction bases: 4. CDR3 DNA: TGCAGTGCTAGAAGGGGGCCACTCTCCTACGAGCAGTACTTC. It translates to CSARRGPLSYEQYF.

This chain links TRBV2 with TRBJ2-2; 7 positions agree with TRBD1. The V segment lost 6 bases and the J segment 8 bases; nucleotides outside the gene matches: 12. Per germline, CDR1 SNHLY and CDR2 FYNNEI. The CDR3 sequence is 15 residues long. The CDR3 DNA reads TGTGCCAGCAGGGGAACAGGGGACATCTCTGGGGAGCTGTTTTTT. It codes for CASRGTGDISGELFF.

The CDR3 nucleotides read TGTGCCAGCACCGCCAGTAGTGATGGACAGGGTCCCTATGGCTACACCTTC. Translating it yields CASTASSDGQGPYGYTF. This chain joins TRBV25-1 and TRBJ1-2, with 8 bases matching TRBD1. Germline V gene lookup returns CDR1 MGHDK and CDR2 SYGVNS. The CDR3 extends over 17 amino acids. The V gene end was trimmed by 7 bases and the J gene end by 4 bases; junction bases not matched to a gene: 17.

This clonotype was picked up a small number of times. The V gene is TRBV7-9, the J gene TRBJ1-5; 9 nucleotides line up with TRBD1. Germline assignment: CDR1 SEHNR and CDR2 FQNEAQ (reference sequence). Unmatched junction bases numbered 7, after V lost 4 bases and J lost 3 bases. The CDR3 totals 16 residues. The CDR3 bases are TGTGCCAGCAGCTGGGGACAGGGCTCATTCAATCAGCCCCAGCATTTT. The encoded protein is CASSWGQGSFNQPQHF.

This clonotype occurred many times. The rearrangement links TRBV24-1 to TRBJ2-2; 10 bases are shared with TRBD2. Germline loops: CDR1 KGHDR, CDR2 SFDVKD. This CDR3 is built from 17 residues. V shed 7 bases, J shed 3 bases, and the junction held 10 bases outside the gene matches. The DNA of the CDR3 is TGTGCCACCAGCCCCCTCCAAGGACTAGCGGACACCGGGGAGCTGTTTTTT. Its translation: CATSPLQGLADTGELFF.

Ten or more counts support this clonotype. V and J are TRBV20-1 and TRBJ1-1, with 8 bases matching TRBD1. The germline gives CDR1 DFQATT, CDR2 SNEGSKA (reference sequence). V gave up 5 bases and J gave up 5 bases; unmatched junction bases: 7. This CDR3 contains 13 residues. In DNA, the CDR3 is TGCAGTGCTCGCACAGGGGGTTTTACTGAAGCTTTCTTT. Amino acid sequence: CSARTGGFTEAFF.

The chain has TRBV7-2 and TRBJ1-5, with unresolved D. V was cut by 6 bases and J by 3 bases, with 12 bases left in between. The CDR3 contains 14 residues. Germline V gene data show CDR1 as SGHTA and CDR2 as FQGNSA. CDR3 protein: CASRSDEYNQPQHF. In nucleotides, the CDR3 is TGTGCCAGCAGATCGGACGAATACAATCAGCCCCAGCATTTT.

There are a few counts of this clonotype. The rearrangement joins TRBV3-1 to TRBJ1-1, with TRBD1 as a possible D gene (6 bases). The germline V gene has CDR1 LGHDT and CDR2 YNNKEL (reference sequence). V dropped 0 bases and J dropped 9 bases, with 11 bases sitting between them. The CDR3 totals 13 residues. DNA of the CDR3: TGTGCCAGCAGCCAAGATTTGACAGGTAAAGCTTTCTTT. This codes for CASSQDLTGKAFF.

This clonotype was counted ten times or more. The V gene is TRBV5-5, the J gene TRBJ1-6, with unresolved D. The V gene's germline CDR1 is SGHKS and CDR2 YYEKEE (reference sequence). Between the trimmed V and J ends, which lost 3 bases and 7 bases, there was a span of 23 bases. There are 18 residues in the CDR3. CDR3 nucleotides: TGTGCCAGCAGCTCAGAACCGGGAAGGAGCGGCGTAAATTCACCCCTCCACTTT. As protein: CASSSEPGRSGVNSPLHF. Variable domain in full (rest from reference TRBV5-5 and TRBJ1-6): DAGVTQSPTHLIKTRGQQVTLRCSPISGHKSVSWYQQVLGQGPQFIFQYYEKEERGRGNFPDRFSARQFPNYSSELNVNALLLGDSALYLCASSSEPGRSGVNSPLHFGNGTRLTVT.

The V gene is TRBV11-2, the J gene TRBJ2-7; the match to TRBD1 covers 9 bases. J gave up 7 bases and V 4 bases, and 8 bases lay outside the gene matches. CDR1 SGHAT and CDR2 FQNNGV come from the germline V gene. This CDR3 has 14 amino acids. This CDR3 is CASSSISGTGEQYF. CDR3 coding DNA: TGTGCCAGCAGCTCGATCTCCGGGACAGGGGAGCAGTACTTC.

This clonotype has more than one count but fewer than ten. One base away lies a much larger clone, so this may be a sequencing read error. The chain recombines TRBV2 with TRBJ1-5; 7 bases match TRBD1. Germline lookup yields CDR1 SNHLY and CDR2 FYNNEI. The CDR3 has 12 residues. The CDR3 loop is CVSRQGDQPQHF. The DNA of the CDR3 is TGTGTCAGCAGACAGGGCGATCAGCCCCAGCATTTT.

This clonotype occurred a few times. The V call is TRBV5-1, the J call TRBJ2-6, with D unresolved. The V gene lost 0 bases and the J gene lost 0 bases, with 4 bases spanning the gap. This CDR3 region has 15 residues. Germline V CDR1 and CDR2: SGHRS, YFSETQ. CDR3 coding DNA: TGCGCCAGCAGCTTGGAATACTCTGGGGCCAACGTCCTGACTTTC. The encoded protein is CASSLEYSGANVLTF.

This clonotype showed up just a few times. The CDR3 DNA is TGCGCCAGCAGCGCGCACAGGGATATGAACACTGAAGCTTTCTTT. Translating it yields CASSAHRDMNTEAFF. This chain uses TRBV5-1 with TRBJ1-1; possible D gene TRBD1, 6 bases. The CDR3 spans 15 residues. In germline, CDR1 is SGHRS, CDR2 YFSETQ. The V and J ends lost 4 bases and 0 bases respectively, with 13 bases between them.

This clonotype showed up just a few times. V gene TRBV5-6 combines with J gene TRBJ1-5; D possibly corresponds to TRBD1 (5 bases). Per the germline V gene, CDR1 is SGHDT and CDR2 is YYEEEE. Deletions cut 0 bases from V and 8 bases from J, with 15 bases between. This CDR3 region has 15 residues. The CDR3, as DNA: TGTGCCAGCAGCTTGGAGGGGTTCGGAGGGGAGCCCCAGCATTTT. This codes for CASSLEGFGGEPQHF. Variable domain in full (rest from reference TRBV5-6 and TRBJ1-5): DAGVTQSPTHLIKTRGQQVTLRCSPKSGHDTVSWYQQALGQGPQFIFQYYEEEERQRGNFPDRFSGHQFPNYSSELNVNALLLGDSALYLCASSLEGFGGEPQHFGDGTRLSIL.

This clonotype has a count of ten or more. The rearrangement joins TRBV5-1 to TRBJ2-5, with no clear D. Between the trimmed V and J ends, which lost 0 bases and 7 bases, there was a span of 13 bases. CDR1 is SGHRS and CDR2 is YFSETQ in the germline V gene. CDR3 length: 14 residues. This CDR3 reads CASSLEGTAVTQYF. Written as DNA, the CDR3 is TGCGCCAGCAGCTTGGAGGGCACCGCGGTGACCCAGTACTTC.